The source of this T cell receptor beta chain is a study of T cell responses to AZD1222 COVID-19 vaccine. The CDR3 loop spans 14 amino acids. The ends were cut back, 4 bases at V and 8 bases at J, with 15 bases in the middle. Germline assignment: CDR1 LGHDT and CDR2 YNNKEL (reference sequence). Second-dose recipients at about 4 or about 12 weeks were treated as one pooled group. The assay was immunoSEQ multiplex PCR, and TCRdb's table has in-frame clones only and misses some. The sample lists around 130,000 clones, about 90% seen once, with 1.5% to 2% in the top ten. Sequenced material: peripheral blood, taken 28 days after the second AZD1222 dose. The chain combines TRBV3-1 (or the pseudogene TRBV3-2) with TRBJ2-1; D tentatively reads TRBD1 or TRBD2 (6 bases each). The source of this sequence is an adult who received the AZD1222 COVID-19 vaccine. CDR3 nucleotides: TGTGCCAGCAGCCTCGAGGGGGGCTTCGATGAGCAGTTCTTC. Its protein product is CASSLEGGFDEQFF.